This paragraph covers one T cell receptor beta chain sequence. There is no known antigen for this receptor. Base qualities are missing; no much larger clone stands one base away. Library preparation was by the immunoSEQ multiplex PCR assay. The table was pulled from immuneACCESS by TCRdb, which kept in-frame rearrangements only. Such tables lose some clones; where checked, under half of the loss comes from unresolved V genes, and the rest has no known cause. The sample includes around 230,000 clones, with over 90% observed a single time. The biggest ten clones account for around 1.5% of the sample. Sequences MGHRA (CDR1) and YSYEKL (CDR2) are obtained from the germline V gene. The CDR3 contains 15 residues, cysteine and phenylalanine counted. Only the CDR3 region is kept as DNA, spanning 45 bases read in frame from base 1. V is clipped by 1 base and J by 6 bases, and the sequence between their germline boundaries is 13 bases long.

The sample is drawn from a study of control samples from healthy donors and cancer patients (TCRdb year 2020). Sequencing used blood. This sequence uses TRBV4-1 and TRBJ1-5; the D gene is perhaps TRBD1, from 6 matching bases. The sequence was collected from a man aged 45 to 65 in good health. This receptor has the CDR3 CASSQVTGKSQPQHF. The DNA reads TGCGCCAGCAGCCAAGTCACAGGGAAGAGTCAGCCCCAGCATTTT.